A single T cell receptor (beta chain) is shown here with its context. CDR1 and CDR2 from the germline V gene are SGHDT and YYEEEE. V lost 2 bases and J lost 4, with 9 bases in between. The CDR3 is 13 residues long. The record originates from a study of cytomegalovirus exposure and HLA in healthy donors. The PCR used 60 Vbeta and 13 Jbeta primers. TCRdb keeps only in-frame clones here, not all; method: immunoSEQ multiplex PCR. The sample lists 100,000 to 150,000 clones, under 90% occurring once. The rearrangement uses TRBV5-6 and TRBJ2-5; D unresolved. What was sequenced was PBMCs. The clonotype comes from a woman in her 40s in good health and CMV-seronegative. The CDR3 DNA reads TGTGCCAGCAGCTTCATCAGAGGAGAGACCCAGTACTTC. This gives the protein CASSFIRGETQYF.